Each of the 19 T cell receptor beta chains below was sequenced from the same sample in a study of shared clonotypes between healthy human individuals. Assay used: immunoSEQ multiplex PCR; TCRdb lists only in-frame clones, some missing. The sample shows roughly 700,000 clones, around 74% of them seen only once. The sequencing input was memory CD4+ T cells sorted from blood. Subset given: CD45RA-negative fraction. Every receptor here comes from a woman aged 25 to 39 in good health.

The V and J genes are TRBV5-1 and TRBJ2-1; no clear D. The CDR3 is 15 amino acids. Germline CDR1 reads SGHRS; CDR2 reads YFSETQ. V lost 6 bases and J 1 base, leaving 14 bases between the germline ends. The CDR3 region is CASTLVRFSYNEQFF. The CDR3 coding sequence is TGCGCCAGCACCCTGGTTCGGTTTTCCTACAATGAGCAGTTCTTC.

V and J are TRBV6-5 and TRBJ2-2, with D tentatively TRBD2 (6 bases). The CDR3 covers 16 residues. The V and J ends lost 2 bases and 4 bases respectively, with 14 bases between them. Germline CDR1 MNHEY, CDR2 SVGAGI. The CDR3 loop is CASSYPFGSGTGELFF. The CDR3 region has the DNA TGTGCCAGCAGTTACCCCTTCGGGAGTGGCACCGGGGAGCTGTTTTTT.

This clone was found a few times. In DNA, the CDR3 is TGTGCCAGCAGCTTGGTATCGGGACCGGCTGGGGAGCAGTTCTTC. It encodes CASSLVSGPAGEQFF. This chain links TRBV7-3 with TRBJ2-1; perhaps D is TRBD1 or TRBD2 (5 bases each). With 3 bases removed from V and 10 bases from J, the gap between germline ends came to 19 bases. This CDR3 contains 15 residues. Germline V gives CDR1 SGHTA, CDR2 FQGTGA. Looking up the rest from reference TRBV7-3 and TRBJ2-1 gives the full variable domain: GAGVSQTPSNKVTEKGKYVELRCDPISGHTALYWYRQSLGQGPEFLIYFQGTGAADDSGLPNDRFFAVRPEGSVSTLKIQRTERGDSAVYLCASSLVSGPAGEQFFGPGTRLTVL.

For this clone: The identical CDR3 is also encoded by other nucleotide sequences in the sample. DNA of the CDR3: TGCGCCAGCAGCTTGGAGGGTTACGAGCAGTACTTC. Protein sequence: CASSLEGYEQYF. V and J are TRBV5-1 and TRBJ2-7, with D hard to call. Trimming cost V 0 bases and J 4 bases, with 5 bases left between them. Germline V CDR1 and CDR2: SGHRS, YFSETQ. CDR3 length equals 12 residues.

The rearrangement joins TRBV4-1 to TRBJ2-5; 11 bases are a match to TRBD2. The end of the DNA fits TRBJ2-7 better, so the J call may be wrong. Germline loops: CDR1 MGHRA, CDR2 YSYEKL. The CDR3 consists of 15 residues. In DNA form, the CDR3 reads TGCGCCAGCAGCCTCGTGACTAGCGGGAATTACGAGCAGTACTTC. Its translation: CASSLVTSGNYEQYF.

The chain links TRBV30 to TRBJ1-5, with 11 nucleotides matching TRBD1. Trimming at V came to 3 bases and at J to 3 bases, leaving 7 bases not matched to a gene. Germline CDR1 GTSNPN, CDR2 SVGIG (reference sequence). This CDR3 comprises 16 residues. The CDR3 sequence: CAWSPRDRGFNQPQHF. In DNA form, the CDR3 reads TGTGCCTGGAGCCCTAGGGACAGGGGGTTCAATCAGCCCCAGCATTTT.

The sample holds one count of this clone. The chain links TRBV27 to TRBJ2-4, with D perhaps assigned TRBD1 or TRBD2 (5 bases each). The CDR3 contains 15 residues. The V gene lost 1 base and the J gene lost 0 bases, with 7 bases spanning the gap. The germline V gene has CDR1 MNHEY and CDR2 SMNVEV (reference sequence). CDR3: CASSLWGRAKNIQYF. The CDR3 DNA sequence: TGTGCCAGCAGTTTATGGGGGAGAGCCAAAAACATTCAGTACTTC.

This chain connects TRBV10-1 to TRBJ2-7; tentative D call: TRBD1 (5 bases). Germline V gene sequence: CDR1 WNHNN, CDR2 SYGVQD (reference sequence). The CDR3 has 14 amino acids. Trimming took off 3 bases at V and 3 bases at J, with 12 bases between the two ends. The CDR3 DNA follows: TGCGCCAGCAGTGATGGACACATGAGCTACGAGCAGTACTTC. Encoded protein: CASSDGHMSYEQYF.

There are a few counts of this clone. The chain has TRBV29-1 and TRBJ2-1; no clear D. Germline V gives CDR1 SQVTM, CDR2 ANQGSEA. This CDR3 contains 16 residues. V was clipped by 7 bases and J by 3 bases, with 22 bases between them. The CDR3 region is CSAGATGPSFYNEQFF. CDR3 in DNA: TGCAGCGCTGGAGCTACCGGGCCAAGCTTCTACAATGAGCAGTTCTTC.

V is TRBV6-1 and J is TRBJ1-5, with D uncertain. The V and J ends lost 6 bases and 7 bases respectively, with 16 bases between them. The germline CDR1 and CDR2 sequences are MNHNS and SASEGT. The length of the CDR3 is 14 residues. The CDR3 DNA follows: TGTGCCAGCAGCGATCGACGGGGATGGCAGCCCCAGCATTTT. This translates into CASSDRRGWQPQHF.

CDR3: CASSNRHRLSTDTQYF. The CDR3 DNA reads TGCGCCAGCAGCAACCGACACAGGCTCAGCACAGATACGCAGTATTTT. The V gene is TRBV10-1, the J gene TRBJ2-3; weak D call: TRBD1 (5 bases). Germline V gene data show CDR1 as WNHNN and CDR2 as SYGVQD (reference sequence). There are 16 residues in the CDR3. With 6 bases removed from V and 0 bases from J, the gap between germline ends came to 16 bases.

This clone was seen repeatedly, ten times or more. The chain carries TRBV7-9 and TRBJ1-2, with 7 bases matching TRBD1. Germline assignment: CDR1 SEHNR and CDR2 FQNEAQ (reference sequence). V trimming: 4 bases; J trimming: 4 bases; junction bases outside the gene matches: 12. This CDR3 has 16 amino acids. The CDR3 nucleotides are TGTGCCAGCAGCTCGCGACAGGGACCCCTCCTCTATGGCTACACCTTC. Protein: CASSSRQGPLLYGYTF. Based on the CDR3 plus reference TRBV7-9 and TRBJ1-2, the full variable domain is DTGVSQNPRHKITKRGQNVTFRCDPISEHNRLYWYRQTLGQGPEFLTYFQNEAQLEKSRLLSDRFSAERPKGSFSTLEIQRTEQGDSAMYLCASSSRQGPLLYGYTFGSGTRLTVV.

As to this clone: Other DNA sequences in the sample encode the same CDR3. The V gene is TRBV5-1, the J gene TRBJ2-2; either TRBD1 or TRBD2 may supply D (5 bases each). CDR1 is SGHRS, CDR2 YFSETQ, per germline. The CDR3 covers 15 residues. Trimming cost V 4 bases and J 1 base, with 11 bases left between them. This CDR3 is CASSPGTENTGELFF. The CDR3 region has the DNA TGCGCCAGCAGCCCGGGGACGGAGAACACCGGGGAGCTGTTTTTT.

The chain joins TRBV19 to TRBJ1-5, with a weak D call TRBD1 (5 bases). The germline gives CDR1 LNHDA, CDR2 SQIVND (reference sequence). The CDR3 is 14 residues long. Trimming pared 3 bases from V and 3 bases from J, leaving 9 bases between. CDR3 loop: CASSIGHDNQPQHF. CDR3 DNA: TGTGCCAGTAGTATCGGACACGACAATCAGCCCCAGCATTTT.

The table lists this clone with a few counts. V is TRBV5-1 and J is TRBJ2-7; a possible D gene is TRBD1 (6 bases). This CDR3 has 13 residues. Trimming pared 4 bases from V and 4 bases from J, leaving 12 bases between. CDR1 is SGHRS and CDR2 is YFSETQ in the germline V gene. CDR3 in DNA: TGCGCCAGCAGCCTCCCCGGACAGTACGAGCAGTACTTC. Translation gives CASSLPGQYEQYF.

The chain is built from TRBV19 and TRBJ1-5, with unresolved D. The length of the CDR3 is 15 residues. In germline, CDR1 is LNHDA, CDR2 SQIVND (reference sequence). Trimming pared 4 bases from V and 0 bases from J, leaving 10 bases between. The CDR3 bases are TGTGCCAGTAGTAACGGACGGTTTAGCAATCAGCCCCAGCATTTT. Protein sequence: CASSNGRFSNQPQHF.

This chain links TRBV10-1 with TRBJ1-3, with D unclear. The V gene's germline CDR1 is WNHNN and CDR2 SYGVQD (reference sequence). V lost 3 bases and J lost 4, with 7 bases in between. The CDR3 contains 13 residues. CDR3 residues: CASSEGRGNTIYF. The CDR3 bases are TGCGCCAGCAGTGAAGGCAGAGGAAACACCATATATTTT.

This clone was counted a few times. CDR3 sequence: CASSVAPNQPQHF. CDR3 sequence (DNA): TGTGCCAGCAGCGTAGCTCCCAATCAGCCCCAGCATTTT. The chain links TRBV9 to TRBJ1-5; D not resolved. CDR1 is SGDLS, CDR2 YYNGEE, per germline. V was trimmed by 0 bases and J by 3 bases, leaving 4 bases between them. This CDR3 contains 13 residues.

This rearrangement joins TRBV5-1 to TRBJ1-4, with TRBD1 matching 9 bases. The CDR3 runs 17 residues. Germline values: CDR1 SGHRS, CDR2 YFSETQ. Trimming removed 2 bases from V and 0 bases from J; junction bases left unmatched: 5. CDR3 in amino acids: CASSFGQGPPTNEKLFF. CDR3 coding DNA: TGCGCCAGCAGCTTTGGACAGGGGCCTCCAACTAATGAAAAACTGTTTTTT.